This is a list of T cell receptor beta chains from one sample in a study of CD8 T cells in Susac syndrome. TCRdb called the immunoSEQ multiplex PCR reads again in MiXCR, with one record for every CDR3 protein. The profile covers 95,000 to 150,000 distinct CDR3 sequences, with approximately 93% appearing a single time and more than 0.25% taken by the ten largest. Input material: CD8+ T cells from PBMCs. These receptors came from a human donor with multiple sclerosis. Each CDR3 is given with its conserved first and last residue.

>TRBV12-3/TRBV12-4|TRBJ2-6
CASSERSSGANVLTF
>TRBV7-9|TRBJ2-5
CASSPRTGRTQETQYF
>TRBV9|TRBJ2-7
CASSVDGTDSYEQYF
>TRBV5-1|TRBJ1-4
CASSEAGTGVNEKLFF
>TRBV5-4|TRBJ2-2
CASSFGLGLITGELFF
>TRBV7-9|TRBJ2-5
CASSLTVYETQYF
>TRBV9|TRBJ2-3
CASSVEGALGTQYF
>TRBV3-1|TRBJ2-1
CASSSESGRAGGNEQFF
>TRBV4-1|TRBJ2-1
CASSQPGQGRYEQFF
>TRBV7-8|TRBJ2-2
CASSDRAGELFF
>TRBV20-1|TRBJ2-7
CSARTGKLYF
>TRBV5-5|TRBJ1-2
CASSFLTRLGYTF
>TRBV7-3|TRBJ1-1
CASSLYGGRLNTEAFF
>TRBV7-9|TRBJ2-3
CASSSPRGSGTDTQYF
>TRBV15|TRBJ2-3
CATSVYLAHTDTQYF
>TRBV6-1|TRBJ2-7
CASSVLTGLTYEQYF
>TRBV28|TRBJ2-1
CASSSHGTETSNEQFF
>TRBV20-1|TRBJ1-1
CSARVRTEAFF
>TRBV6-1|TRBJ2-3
CASSEVWRGTDTQYF
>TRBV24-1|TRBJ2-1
CATSDLMSYNEQFF
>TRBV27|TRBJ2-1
CASSLFTSGRSGEQFF
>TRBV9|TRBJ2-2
CASSPAAGTGDTGELFF
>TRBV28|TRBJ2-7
CASSWGTGIYEQYF
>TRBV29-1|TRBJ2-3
CSAGLAGFADTQYF
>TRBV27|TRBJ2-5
CASRRQGDQETQYF
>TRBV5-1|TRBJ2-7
CASSFPGQGSYEQYF
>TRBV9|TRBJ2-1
CASSVVGASYNEQFF
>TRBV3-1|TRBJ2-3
CASSQGLAGVTDTQYF
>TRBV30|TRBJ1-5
CAWSSGVSNQPQHF
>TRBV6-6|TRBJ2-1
CASRTLAFAYNEQFF
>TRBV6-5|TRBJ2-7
CASSYGTGTYEQYF
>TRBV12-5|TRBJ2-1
CASGLSRDGYNEQFF
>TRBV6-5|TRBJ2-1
CASSRTESSYNEQFF
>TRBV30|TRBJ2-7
CAWSTGQGDDEQYF
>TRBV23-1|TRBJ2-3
CASSLGAPRTSTDTQYF
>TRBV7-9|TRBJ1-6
CASSFPPEGERSPLHF
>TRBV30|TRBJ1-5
CAYQEETAINQPQHF
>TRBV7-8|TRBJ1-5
CASRLGTGANQPQHF
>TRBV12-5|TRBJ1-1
CASGLVQGVDTEAFF
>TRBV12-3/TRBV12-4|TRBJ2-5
CASSSDRGKTQYF
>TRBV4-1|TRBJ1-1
CASSQGGRPSEVFF
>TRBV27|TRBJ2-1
CASRPGAGGNEQFF
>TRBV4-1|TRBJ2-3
CASSDLSGTDTQYF
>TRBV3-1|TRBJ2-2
CASSQDRLAGNTGELFF
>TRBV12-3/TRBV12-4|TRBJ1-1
CASSSSVNTEAFF
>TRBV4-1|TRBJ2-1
CASSQEVGGRASYNEQFF
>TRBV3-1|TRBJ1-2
CASSETRKDGYTF
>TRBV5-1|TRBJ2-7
CASSQYTGVYEQYF
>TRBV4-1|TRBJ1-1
CASSQDPNSLLTNTEAFF
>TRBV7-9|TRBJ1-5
CASRGNYSNQPQHF
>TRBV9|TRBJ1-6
CASSASGQGNSPLHF
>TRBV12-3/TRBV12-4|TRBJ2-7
CASSWRSGTGYEQYF
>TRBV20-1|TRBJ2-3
CSASGGGLGTDTQYF